These 18 T cell receptor beta chains were all obtained from the same sample, sequenced in a study of CD4+ T cells in melanoma. Repertoires were generated with immunoSEQ multiplex PCR, while TCRdb's copy carries only in-frame clones and drops some. The repertoire holds over 45,000 clones, with over 60% as singletons. The sample comprised tumor tissue. The receptor set was obtained from a human donor with melanoma.

This clone was counted only a few times. The V gene is TRBV7-3, the J gene TRBJ2-1; 8 bases map to TRBD2. Germline V lookup: CDR1 SGHTA, CDR2 FQGTGA. This CDR3 region has 18 residues. The V and J ends lost 10 bases and 8 bases, in that order; junction bases with no gene match: 25. CDR3 in amino acids: CANGEGLVASKRVDEQFF. DNA for the CDR3: TGTGCCAACGGCGAGGGACTAGTGGCATCAAAGAGAGTCGATGAGCAGTTCTTC.

This chain connects TRBV9 to TRBJ2-3; no clear D gene. Trimming pared 4 bases from V and 0 bases from J, leaving 9 bases between. The CDR3 runs 14 residues. Per germline, CDR1 SGDLS and CDR2 YYNGEE. For the CDR3, the DNA is TGTGCCAGCAGCAGGGATCCTAGCACAGATACGCAGTATTTT. The encoded protein is CASSRDPSTDTQYF.

The gene calls are TRBV6-6 and TRBJ2-7; TRBD2 aligns across 9 bases. CDR1 MNHNY and CDR2 SVGAGI come from the germline V gene (reference sequence). V gave up 4 bases and J gave up 6 bases; unmatched junction bases: 7. The CDR3 length is 14 residues. The CDR3 here is CASSLAGDLSEQYF. CDR3 DNA sequence: TGTGCCAGCAGTTTAGCGGGGGACCTGTCCGAGCAGTACTTC.

This chain links TRBV7-6 with TRBJ2-5; 8 bases map to TRBD1. The last part of the DNA fits TRBJ2-7 better; the J call may be wrong. The length of the CDR3 is 12 residues. Germline V gives CDR1 SGHVS, CDR2 FNYEAQ. Here the CDR3 DNA reads TGTGCCAGCAGCTGGACAGGGCTCGAGCAGTACTTC. As protein: CASSWTGLEQYF.

V and J are TRBV7-9 and TRBJ1-2, with 8 bases that match TRBD1. The germline V gene encodes CDR1 SEHNR and CDR2 FQNEAQ (reference sequence). The V segment lost 3 bases and the J segment 3 bases; nucleotides outside the gene matches: 9. The CDR3 consists of 16 residues. For the CDR3, the DNA is TGTGCCAGCAGCTTTCGCAGGGGGCTAGGTGACTATGGCTACACCTTC. Protein: CASSFRRGLGDYGYTF. Full variable domain (rest looked up from reference TRBV7-9 and TRBJ1-2): DTGVSQNPRHKITKRGQNVTFRCDPISEHNRLYWYRQTLGQGPEFLTYFQNEAQLEKSRLLSDRFSAERPKGSFSTLEIQRTEQGDSAMYLCASSFRRGLGDYGYTFGSGTRLTVV.

This rearrangement joins TRBV6-1 to TRBJ2-7; TRBD2 is a possible D gene (7 bases). Germline V gene data show CDR1 as MNHNS and CDR2 as SASEGT. The CDR3 contains 15 residues. The V end lost 7 bases, the J end lost 4 bases, and 20 bases lay between the germline ends. CDR3 sequence (DNA): TGTGCCAGCAACCAATTGGGGGGGCGATCGTACGAGCAGTACTTC. It specifies CASNQLGGRSYEQYF.

This chain uses TRBV4-1 with TRBJ1-6; D is possibly TRBD1 (5 bases). Germline V gene sequence: CDR1 MGHRA, CDR2 YSYEKL. This CDR3 contains 20 residues. Trimming cost V 3 bases and J 0 bases, with 21 bases left between them. Written as DNA, the CDR3 is TGCGCCAGCAGCCAGGGGGGGTGGGCAGGAAGGTTCTCCTATAATTCACCCCTCCACTTT. Protein: CASSQGGWAGRFSYNSPLHF.

The chain couples TRBV7-2 to TRBJ1-6; possible D gene TRBD1, 6 bases. The CDR3 has 15 residues. Germline CDR1 and CDR2: SGHTA and FQGNSA. V was clipped by 2 bases and J by 10 bases, with 15 bases between them. CDR3 DNA: TGTGCCAGCAGCTTATCTCGGGACATTGGATCACCCCTCCACTTT. Protein: CASSLSRDIGSPLHF.

The rearrangement links TRBV19 to TRBJ2-7, with 9 bases that match TRBD2. The V gene's germline CDR1 is LNHDA and CDR2 SQIVND (reference sequence). The CDR3 totals 16 residues. Unmatched junction bases numbered 9, after V lost 3 bases and J lost 3 bases. CDR3 DNA: TGTGCCAGTAGTATGGGTAGCGGGGGCGCCGGCTACGAGCAGTACTTC. Amino acid sequence: CASSMGSGGAGYEQYF.

This clone was detected a few times. The rearrangement links TRBV19 to TRBJ1-1; a weak D match, TRBD1 (5 bases). Trimming left V 7 bases short and J 5 bases short, with 14 bases between. CDR1 is LNHDA, CDR2 SQIVND, per germline (reference sequence). CDR3 size: 13 residues. The CDR3 reads CASKKGRGTEAFF. For the CDR3, the DNA is TGTGCCAGTAAGAAGGGGCGCGGGACTGAAGCTTTCTTT.

The genes are TRBV5-8 and TRBJ1-4; maybe TRBD1 (6 bases). The CDR3 runs to 15 residues. CDR1 is SGHTS and CDR2 is YDEGEE in the germline V gene. V gave up 5 bases and J gave up 4 bases, with 15 bases separating them. In nucleotides, the CDR3 is TGTGCCAGCAGACCCGGACAGATTGGTAATGAAAAACTGTTTTTT. The encoded protein is CASRPGQIGNEKLFF.

This clone was counted only a few times. The genes are TRBV6-6 and TRBJ1-1; maybe TRBD1 (5 bases). Trimming cost V 5 bases and J 5 bases, with 15 bases left between them. From germline, CDR1 is MNHNY and CDR2 SVGAGI (reference sequence). This CDR3 is built from 14 residues. CDR3 sequence reads: CASSVPGGGTEAFF. CDR3 DNA: TGTGCCAGCAGTGTCCCCGGGGGAGGTACTGAAGCTTTCTTT.

V is TRBV19 and J is TRBJ2-6, with 8 nucleotides matching TRBD1. CDR3 size: 18 residues. From germline, CDR1 is LNHDA and CDR2 SQIVND (reference sequence). V was pared by 4 bases and J by 2 bases, with 10 bases of the junction left unmatched. CDR3 protein: CASSTIGTGLPGANVLTF. As DNA, the CDR3 is TGTGCCAGTAGTACAATCGGGACAGGTCTACCTGGGGCCAACGTCCTGACTTTC.

The J gene is TRBJ1-2, the V gene TRBV2; 8 bases match TRBD1. The CDR3 extends over 15 amino acids. Unmatched junction bases numbered 11, after V lost 5 bases and J lost 6 bases. Per the germline V gene, CDR1 is SNHLY and CDR2 is FYNNEI. The CDR3 reads CASSKGDRLFDGYTF. CDR3 sequence (DNA): TGTGCCAGCAGTAAGGGGGACAGGCTTTTTGATGGCTACACCTTC.

The chain has TRBV18 and TRBJ1-2, with 7 bases that match TRBD1. CDR1 and CDR2 (germline): KGHSH, LQKENI. V lost 5 bases to trimming and J lost 6 bases; unmatched junction nucleotides: 6. The CDR3 sequence is 13 residues long. The CDR3 sequence: CASSDTGVDGYTF. DNA of the CDR3: TGTGCCAGCTCAGATACAGGGGTCGATGGCTACACCTTC. Filled out from reference TRBV18 and TRBJ1-2, the complete variable domain reads NAGVMQNPRHLVRRRGQEARLRCSPMKGHSHVYWYRQLPEEGLKFMVYLQKENIIDESGMPKERFSAEFPKEGPSILRIQQVVRGDSAAYFCASSDTGVDGYTFGSGTRLTVV.

This rearrangement joins TRBV19 to TRBJ1-1; TRBD1 might be the D (6 bases). This CDR3 contains 16 residues. Deletions cut 4 bases from V and 3 bases from J, with 18 bases between. CDR1 and CDR2 (germline): LNHDA, SQIVND (reference sequence). The CDR3 DNA sequence: TGTGCCAGTAGTACCTCACCCACAGGGAAGTACACTGAAGCTTTCTTT. Its translation is CASSTSPTGKYTEAFF.

This clone was seen just once. The V gene is TRBV7-9, the J gene TRBJ1-5; weak D call: TRBD1 (6 bases). CDR1 SEHNR and CDR2 FQNEAQ come from the germline V gene (reference sequence). Trimming took off 1 base at V and 8 bases at J, with 9 bases between the two ends. This CDR3 region has 13 residues. CDR3 in DNA: TGTGCCAGCAGCTTAGGGGGGCAGGAGCCCCAGCATTTT. Translation: CASSLGGQEPQHF. The whole variable domain, filled in from reference TRBV7-9 and TRBJ1-5, reads DTGVSQNPRHKITKRGQNVTFRCDPISEHNRLYWYRQTLGQGPEFLTYFQNEAQLEKSRLLSDRFSAERPKGSFSTLEIQRTEQGDSAMYLCASSLGGQEPQHFGDGTRLSIL.

This clone was observed at least ten times. The CDR3 bases are TGCGCCAGCAGCCAAGTGGGTGCCAACACTGAAGCTTTCTTT. Its translation is CASSQVGANTEAFF. The rearrangement joins TRBV4-1 to TRBJ1-1, with no clear D. Trimming stripped 1 base from V and 2 bases from J, with 8 bases between. The CDR3 has 14 residues. Germline-derived CDR1 and CDR2 are MGHRA and YSYEKL.